This T cell receptor beta chain was identified during a study of post-analysis software for immune sequencing data. Across the whole study: There were relapsing-remitting, secondary progressive and progressive-relapsing multiple sclerosis among the disease courses included.

Overall study findings and caveats: In patients, TRBV5-6, TRBV5-1 and TRBV20-1 belonged to roughly 5 TRBV segments found more frequently than in controls.

This CDR3 is built from 13 residues. Trimming shortened V by 9 bases and J by 6 bases, and 17 bases separated the two germline ends. From germline, CDR1 is ENHRY and CDR2 SYGVKD. In its sample, this clonotype was seen many times. Its matching antigen is unknown. Libraries were made from TCR beta cDNA, and they carried unique molecular identifiers. TCRdb re-called the PCR reads through MiXCR, storing one row per CDR3 protein. This sample yields about 160,000 distinct CDR3 sequences, of which 36% are seen a single time; 25% to 35% belongs to the top ten. The starting material was blood, obtained after autologous hematopoietic stem cell transplantation. This chain connects TRBV10-3 to TRBJ1-2; D not resolved. The clonotype originates from a girl under 18 with multiple sclerosis. This chain's CDR3 is CAIDSQRSDGYTF. Written as DNA, the CDR3 is TGTGCCATTGACTCTCAAAGATCGGATGGCTACACCTTC.